The 3 T cell receptor beta chains reported below all come from one sample, sequenced in a study of blood T cell repertoires in COVID-19. Method: immunoSEQ multiplex PCR; TCRdb's copy keeps in-frame clones and lacks some. Of about 160,000 clones in the sample, over 70% were seen once. Sequenced sample: PBMCs or T cells enriched from blood (not recorded which). The receptor set was obtained from an older woman who had recovered from COVID-19.

The V gene is TRBV7-9, the J gene TRBJ1-2; D possibly corresponds to TRBD1 (6 bases). Looked up from germline, CDR1 is SEHNR and CDR2 is FQNEAQ (reference sequence). Trimming removed 5 bases at V and 2 bases at J, with 15 bases between. The CDR3 extends over 15 amino acids. The CDR3 sequence: CASSLAWGQNYGYTF. Here the CDR3 DNA reads TGTGCCAGCAGCCTGGCCTGGGGGCAAAACTATGGCTACACCTTC.

This chain links TRBV29-1 with TRBJ2-3; 9 nucleotides line up with TRBD2. The ends lost 2 bases at V and 7 bases at J; junction bases unmatched: 13. The CDR3 extends over 16 amino acids. Germline CDR1 and CDR2: SQVTM and ANQGSEA. Written as DNA, the CDR3 is TGCAGCGTTGAAAGGGTAGCGGGGGCCATCGACCATACGCAGTATTTT. Residues: CSVERVAGAIDHTQYF.

The chain is built from TRBV6-5 and TRBJ2-3; TRBD1 aligns across 8 bases. CDR1 is MNHEY and CDR2 is SVGAGI in the germline V gene. The CDR3 is 15 amino acids. V was pared by 6 bases and J by 4 bases, with 9 bases of the junction left unmatched. CDR3 region: CASRSGTGFADTQYF. DNA for the CDR3: TGTGCCAGCAGATCCGGGACAGGATTCGCAGATACGCAGTATTTT.